Below are 28 T cell receptor beta chains sequenced from a single sample in a study of blood T cell repertoires in COVID-19. Profiling relied on immunoSEQ multiplex PCR, and the TCRdb table lists in-frame clones only, not all of them. The sample holds approximately 170,000 clones; around four fifths are singletons and the top ten take 6.5% to 9%. Sequenced sample: peripheral blood. Receptors originate from a woman older than 75 with COVID-19, enrolled during active disease.

The chain recombines TRBV3-1 (or the pseudogene TRBV3-2) with TRBJ2-3, with 10 bases lining up with TRBD2. V was clipped by 0 bases and J by 5 bases; unmatched bases: 8. CDR3 length: 17 amino acids. The germline V gene has CDR1 LGHDT and CDR2 YNNKEL (reference sequence). This CDR3 is CASSQDASGGAVDTQYF. The CDR3 coding sequence is TGTGCCAGCAGCCAAGATGCCAGCGGGGGGGCCGTAGATACGCAGTATTTT.

The chain joins TRBV7-9 to TRBJ2-7; D possibly corresponds to TRBD1 (6 bases). The CDR3 spans 15 residues. V shed 5 bases and J shed 0 bases, with 14 bases lying between them. Germline V gives CDR1 SEHNR, CDR2 FQNEAQ (reference sequence). The CDR3 loop reads CASSLTGYLSYEQYF. The CDR3 region has the DNA TGTGCCAGCAGCCTAACAGGGTACCTCTCCTACGAGCAGTACTTC.

The V call is TRBV2, the J call TRBJ1-3, with no clear D. CDR3 length: 15 residues. The V end lost 5 bases, the J end lost 0 bases, and 11 bases lay between the germline ends. Looked up from germline, CDR1 is SNHLY and CDR2 is FYNNEI. The CDR3 loop is CASSKETISGNTIYF. The CDR3 nucleotides are TGTGCCAGCAGTAAAGAGACAATCTCTGGAAACACCATATATTTT.

The V call is TRBV6-1, the J call TRBJ1-4; D remains ambiguous. CDR1 is MNHNS and CDR2 is SASEGT in the germline V gene. CDR3 length equals 11 residues. Trimming removed 3 bases at V and 14 bases at J, with 10 bases between. DNA of the CDR3: TGTGCCAGCAGTGAGGTACGAGGGCTGTTTTTT. Encoded protein: CASSEVRGLFF.

The chain uses TRBV5-1 and TRBJ2-2; D is undetermined. Germline CDR1 and CDR2: SGHRS and YFSETQ. This CDR3 contains 17 residues. Between the trimmed V and J ends, which lost 0 bases and 3 bases, there was a span of 15 bases. The CDR3 bases are TGCGCCAGCAGCTTGGCGTACACCTCTCCTGACACCGGGGAGCTGTTTTTT. It specifies CASSLAYTSPDTGELFF.

The chain combines TRBV5-1 with TRBJ1-3, with TRBD1 identical over 7 bases. This CDR3 has 16 amino acids. V shed 5 bases and J 2 bases; nucleotides not matched to a gene: 10. Germline values: CDR1 SGHRS, CDR2 YFSETQ. CDR3 DNA sequence: TGCGCCAGCAGTTCAACCTTTACAGGGGCTGGAAACACCATATATTTT. Residues: CASSSTFTGAGNTIYF.

The chain joins TRBV6-6 to TRBJ2-4, with TRBD2 matching over 15 bases. This CDR3 contains 14 residues. J was trimmed by 12 bases and V by 10 bases; bases with no gene match: 10. Germline V gene data show CDR1 as MNHNY and CDR2 as SVGAGI (reference sequence). CDR3 region: CATSGLAGGTPQYF. CDR3 bases: TGTGCCACCTCCGGACTAGCGGGGGGGACCCCTCAGTACTTC.

The chain couples TRBV6-4 to TRBJ1-1; a weak D match, TRBD1 (5 bases). This CDR3 has 13 amino acids. Per germline, CDR1 MRHNA and CDR2 SNTAGT. V dropped 5 bases and J dropped 6 bases, with 13 bases sitting between them. The CDR3: CASSRSSGSEAFF. The CDR3 DNA follows: TGTGCCAGCAGTCGTTCGTCAGGGTCTGAAGCTTTCTTT.

V usage is TRBV27 and J usage is TRBJ2-6, with a tentative D call TRBD1 (5 bases). The CDR3 is 15 residues long. V gave up 3 bases and J gave up 3 bases, with 9 bases separating them. The germline V gene has CDR1 MNHEY and CDR2 SMNVEV (reference sequence). CDR3 sequence: CASSFWGFGANVLTF. The CDR3 nucleotides are TGTGCCAGCAGTTTCTGGGGCTTTGGGGCCAACGTCCTGACTTTC.

This clone was counted a few times. V gene TRBV6-5 combines with J gene TRBJ1-5; tentatively, D is TRBD1 (6 bases). Trimming removed 4 bases from V and 5 bases from J, with 15 bases in between. The CDR3 contains 15 residues. From germline, CDR1 is MNHEY and CDR2 SVGAGI. For the CDR3, the DNA is TGTGCCAGCAGTTCTACAGGGATTCGGTATCAGCCCCAGCATTTT. It translates to CASSSTGIRYQPQHF.

Notes on this clone: A read error may account for a junction end that differs from germline. V and J are TRBV29-1 and TRBJ1-1; 7 bases line up with TRBD1. In germline, CDR1 is SQVTM, CDR2 ANQGSEA. The CDR3 is 14 residues long. CDR3 residues: CSVEGGQGVTEAFF. The DNA of the CDR3 is TGCAGCGTGGAAGGTGGTCAGGGGGTCACTGAAGCTTTCTTT.

The chain employs TRBV6-6 and TRBJ1-2, with 9 bases fitting TRBD1. Germline lookup yields CDR1 MNHNY and CDR2 SVGAGI (reference sequence). Trimming cost V 6 bases and J 0 bases; bases outside gene matches: 11. The CDR3 is 17 amino acids. CDR3 amino acids: CASSRIGTGRSNYGYTF. CDR3 sequence (DNA): TGTGCCAGCAGCCGAATTGGGACAGGGAGATCTAACTATGGCTACACCTTC.

The CDR3: CAETLATDTQYF. CDR3 coding DNA: TGTGCCGAGACTCTGGCCACAGATACGCAGTATTTT. This rearrangement joins TRBV7-9 to TRBJ2-3, with unresolved D. V dropped 11 bases and J dropped 2 bases, with 11 bases sitting between them. The germline gives CDR1 SEHNR, CDR2 FQNEAQ (reference sequence). The CDR3 has 12 amino acids.

The chain combines TRBV7-9 with TRBJ2-1; D possibly corresponds to TRBD2 (5 bases). CDR3 length: 13 residues. CDR1 SEHNR and CDR2 FQNEAQ come from the germline V gene (reference sequence). Trimming took 3 bases from V and 3 from J, leaving 6 bases between them. CDR3 amino acids: CASSFSGYNEQFF. The CDR3 nucleotides are TGTGCCAGCAGCTTCAGCGGCTACAATGAGCAGTTCTTC.

The chain couples TRBV5-8 to TRBJ1-5; D unclear. The germline V gene encodes CDR1 SGHTS and CDR2 YDEGEE. The CDR3 contains 13 residues. V was clipped by 8 bases and J by 0 bases, with 9 bases between them. CDR3 nucleotide sequence: TGTGCCAGTACACACCTTAGCAATCAGCCCCAGCATTTT. It yields the protein CASTHLSNQPQHF.

This sequence joins TRBV3-1 (or the pseudogene TRBV3-2) and TRBJ1-2; D remains ambiguous. The ends were cut back, 1 base at V and 4 bases at J, with 7 bases in the middle. The CDR3 has 13 amino acids. The germline V gene encodes CDR1 LGHDT and CDR2 YNNKEL (reference sequence). The CDR3 reads CASSQGGVYGYTF. In DNA, the CDR3 is TGTGCCAGCAGCCAAGGGGGAGTCTATGGCTACACCTTC.

This sequence joins TRBV19 and TRBJ1-5, with 8 bases lining up with TRBD1. The CDR3 consists of 16 residues. V dropped 0 bases and J dropped 6; count of bases not matched to a gene: 7. CDR1 is LNHDA, CDR2 SQIVND, per germline (reference sequence). The CDR3: CASSIDLAGGFQPQHF. The CDR3 DNA reads TGTGCCAGTAGTATAGATCTGGCAGGGGGCTTTCAGCCCCAGCATTTT.

The CDR3 loop reads CASSYSKLGADTQYF. CDR3 nucleotides: TGTGCCAGCAGTTACTCGAAGTTAGGGGCAGATACGCAGTATTTT. The chain recombines TRBV6-2 or TRBV6-3 with TRBJ2-3, with D perhaps TRBD1 (5 bases). CDR1 is MNHEY and CDR2 is SVGEGT in the germline V gene. V was pared by 0 bases and J by 4 bases, with 11 bases between. The CDR3 is 15 amino acids.

This sequence joins TRBV5-4 and TRBJ2-5, with D possibly being TRBD2 (6 bases). Looked up from germline, CDR1 is SGHNT and CDR2 is YYREEE (reference sequence). V was trimmed by 2 bases and J by 4 bases, leaving 15 bases between them. This CDR3 comprises 15 residues. DNA of the CDR3: TGTGCCAGCAGCTTCTTCGGGAGTTGGGGAGAGACCCAGTACTTC. This encodes CASSFFGSWGETQYF.

This chain uses TRBV5-1 with TRBJ2-1; 9 nucleotides align to TRBD2. The length of the CDR3 is 14 residues. CDR1 is SGHRS, CDR2 YFSETQ, per germline. J gave up 7 bases and V 4 bases, and 6 bases lay outside the gene matches. The CDR3 DNA reads TGCGCCAGCAGCGGCGGGGGGGCGAATAATGAGCAGTTCTTC. Its protein product is CASSGGGANNEQFF.

The rearrangement joins TRBV29-1 to TRBJ1-4, with TRBD1 matching 8 bases. The ends lost 8 bases at V and 4 bases at J; junction bases unmatched: 15. The CDR3 has 16 amino acids. Germline lookup yields CDR1 SQVTM and CDR2 ANQGSEA. The CDR3 here is CSPLNRDRSFNEKLFF. In DNA, the CDR3 is TGCAGCCCCTTGAACCGGGACAGGTCCTTTAATGAAAAACTGTTTTTT.

In its sample, this clone was seen once. V is TRBV5-1 and J is TRBJ2-1; D possibly corresponds to TRBD1 (6 bases). This CDR3 is built from 15 residues. Trimming removed 3 bases from V and 5 bases from J, with 15 bases in between. Germline loops: CDR1 SGHRS, CDR2 YFSETQ. As DNA, the CDR3 is TGCGCCAGCAGCTCAGACAGGTACCCTAACAATGAGCAGTTCTTC. Translation gives CASSSDRYPNNEQFF. Full variable domain (missing parts from reference TRBV5-1 and TRBJ2-1): KAGVTQTPRYLIKTRGQQVTLSCSPISGHRSVSWYQQTPGQGLQFLFEYFSETQRNKGNFPGRFSGRQFSNSRSEMNVSTLELGDSALYLCASSSDRYPNNEQFFGPGTRLTVL.

The V gene is TRBV18, the J gene TRBJ1-4; D perhaps matches TRBD1 (5 bases). Germline V gene sequence: CDR1 KGHSH, CDR2 LQKENI. V was cut by 8 bases and J by 14 bases, with 24 bases left in between. There are 14 residues in the CDR3. CDR3 nucleotides: TGTGCCAGCGCGACGGCCGCCAGGGCCAATCTTCTGTTTTTT. It encodes CASATAARANLLFF.

This chain uses TRBV9 with TRBJ1-1; D unclear. The CDR3 loop spans 12 amino acids. Trimming left V 2 bases short and J 4 bases short, with 6 bases between. CDR1 is SGDLS, CDR2 YYNGEE, per germline. The CDR3 region has the DNA TGTGCCAGCAGCGTGGGAGGCACTGAAGCTTTCTTT. Protein: CASSVGGTEAFF.

Only a few counts were recorded for this clone. In DNA form, the CDR3 reads TGTGCCAGCAGTTTCCTACCCAGCGGACCCTACGAGCAGTACTTC. Translation gives CASSFLPSGPYEQYF. V is TRBV27 and J is TRBJ2-7, with a weak D call TRBD2 (5 bases). V was trimmed by 3 bases and J by 2 bases, leaving 14 bases between them. The CDR3 loop spans 15 amino acids. Germline assignment: CDR1 MNHEY and CDR2 SMNVEV (reference sequence).

There are a few counts of this clone. The V call is TRBV12-5, the J call TRBJ1-5; the D is unclear. Trimming stripped 10 bases from V and 0 bases from J, with 13 bases between. This CDR3 has 14 residues. Per germline, CDR1 LGHNT and CDR2 FRNRAP. CDR3 DNA: TGTGCTACTATTCGGGGAGCTAGCAATCAGCCCCAGCATTTT. Translated: CATIRGASNQPQHF.

This clone came up once. The chain uses TRBV25-1 and TRBJ1-4, with 7 bases that match TRBD1. With V trimmed by 6 bases and J by 4 bases, 5 bases remained unmatched. The CDR3 is made up of 14 amino acids. Germline V CDR1 and CDR2: MGHDK, SYGVNS. The CDR3 DNA sequence: TGTGCCAGCAGGCCGGGACAGAATAATGAAAAACTGTTTTTT. Encoded protein: CASRPGQNNEKLFF.

J is TRBJ1-1 and V is TRBV7-6; D is perhaps TRBD1 (5 bases). The germline gives CDR1 SGHVS, CDR2 FNYEAQ. This CDR3 is 15 amino acids long. With 4 bases removed from V and 0 bases from J, the gap between germline ends came to 12 bases. In nucleotides, the CDR3 is TGTGCCAGCAGCTCGGGGGGACCCGTGAACACTGAAGCTTTCTTT. This encodes CASSSGGPVNTEAFF.